The TCR beta chain under discussion was sequenced for a study of blood T cell repertoires in COVID-19. On the study more broadly: Samples taken during acute and convalescent COVID-19 were collected in the United States, Italy and Spain.

Original handling: It was from reference gene primer amplification that nucleated cell counts were estimated. This table comes from immunoSEQ multiplex PCR, and its TCRdb copy is limited to in-frame clones, with some not included. V and J calls and clone size come straight from that table; D and trimming were deduced from the DNA. The table has tens of thousands of clones, approximately 80% seen once. V trimming: 4 bases; J trimming: 7 bases; junction bases outside the gene matches: 8. The CDR3 totals 14 residues. CDR1 is LNHDA and CDR2 is SQIVND in the germline V gene (reference sequence). Specimen: peripheral blood. The sequence came from a man in his 70s who had recovered from COVID-19. This rearrangement joins TRBV19 to TRBJ2-7; TRBD1 matches 9 bases. The CDR3 protein is CASSTGTGSVEQYF. The CDR3 bases are TGTGCCAGTAGTACTGGGACAGGGTCCGTTGAGCAGTACTTC.